Described below is a single TCR beta chain sequence and its context. The germline V gene has CDR1 SGHAT and CDR2 FQNNGV. The germline V and J ends were trimmed by 1 base and 3 bases, with 13 bases remaining between them. This CDR3 is built from 16 residues. Autoimmune disease history or systemic immunosuppression disqualified patients. This sample was included in a study of OX40 agonist ivuxolimab in advanced cancers. At the level of the study: The patients' treatment was ivuxolimab, an agonistic anti-OX40 (CD134) antibody. Participants, 80% to 90% male, averaged roughly 59 years of age, ranging from roughly 20 to 85.

Here immunoSEQ multiplex PCR was the method, and the copy in TCRdb shows in-frame clones only, minus some. Counted here are tens of thousands of clones, around 90% occurring once; the ten biggest clones make up roughly 18%. The TCR comes from an adult with an advanced solid tumor such as melanoma, head and neck, liver or kidney cancer. The sample in question was CD4+ or CD8+ T cells sorted from blood, obtained in a trial of the OX40 agonist ivuxolimab. The chain has TRBV11-2 and TRBJ1-5; possibly TRBD1 for D (6 bases). The CDR3 loop reads CASSLGKGVNNQPQHF. In DNA, the CDR3 is TGTGCCAGCAGCTTAGGGAAGGGGGTAAACAATCAGCCCCAGCATTTT.